The 20 T cell receptor beta chains given below trace back to one sample, sequenced in a study of TIL therapy for anti-PD-1-resistant metastatic lung cancer (dated by TCRdb to about 2021). The immunoSEQ v3 hsTCRB kit was used to amplify TCR beta CDR3 regions from genomic DNA through bias-controlled multiplex PCR. TCRdb provides this immuneACCESS table in a form limited to in-frame rearrangements. Some clones are lacking; in checked studies, under half of them reflect an unresolved V gene, and why the rest are absent is not known. This sample has approximately 57,000 clones in its table, and more than 80% of those were observed once. About 2.7% of the sample is in the top ten clones. This sample's time point label indicates: pre-treatment sample, taken before nivolumab and TIL therapy. The specimen was blood, collected at baseline. Receptors originate from a person aged 25-80 years with non-small cell lung cancer.

The rearrangement links TRBV7-6 to TRBJ2-1; a possible D gene is TRBD2 (5 bases). CDR3 length: 17 amino acids. The V gene lost 1 base and the J gene lost 0 bases, with 13 bases spanning the gap. Germline V gene sequence: CDR1 SGHVS, CDR2 FNYEAQ. The CDR3 is CASSLEPLAISYNEQFF. The CDR3, as DNA: TGTGCCAGCAGCTTAGAGCCTCTAGCTATCTCCTACAATGAGCAGTTCTTC.

The chain couples TRBV4-1 to TRBJ1-1; D not resolved. The V end was cut by 4 bases, the J end by 5 bases, with 17 bases between. The CDR3 covers 15 residues. Germline V lookup: CDR1 MGHRA, CDR2 YSYEKL. CDR3 residues: CASSPRTTGVTEAFF. CDR3 coding DNA: TGCGCCAGCAGCCCTAGGACCACCGGCGTAACTGAAGCTTTCTTT.

This chain connects TRBV5-1 to TRBJ1-2; 7 bases fit TRBD1. The CDR3 contains 14 residues. The germline CDR1 and CDR2 sequences are SGHRS and YFSETQ. The V gene end was trimmed by 2 bases and the J gene end by 2 bases; junction bases not matched to a gene: 3. CDR3 in amino acids: CASSFKTGNYGYTF. CDR3 in DNA: TGCGCCAGCAGCTTCAAGACAGGGAACTATGGCTACACCTTC. The complete variable domain, with remaining parts taken from reference TRBV5-1 and TRBJ1-2, reads KAGVTQTPRYLIKTRGQQVTLSCSPISGHRSVSWYQQTPGQGLQFLFEYFSETQRNKGNFPGRFSGRQFSNSRSEMNVSTLELGDSALYLCASSFKTGNYGYTFGSGTRLTVV.

This rearrangement joins TRBV27 to TRBJ1-6, with D unclear. Trimming left V 2 bases short and J 0 bases short, with 8 bases between. This CDR3 spans 16 amino acids. Germline V lookup: CDR1 MNHEY, CDR2 SMNVEV (reference sequence). The CDR3 DNA reads as TGTGCCAGCAGTTTAGATCAGCGCTCCTATAATTCACCCCTCCACTTT. Translating it yields CASSLDQRSYNSPLHF.

This sequence joins TRBV6-2 or TRBV6-3 and TRBJ2-3; D tentatively reads TRBD1 or TRBD2 (7 bases each). CDR1 MNHEY and CDR2 SVGEGT come from the germline V gene. The V and J ends lost 6 bases and 5 bases respectively, with 15 bases between them. The CDR3 is 14 amino acids. The CDR3, as DNA: TGTGCCAGCAGCCCACGCAGGGGGGGAGATACGCAGTATTTT. Its translation is CASSPRRGGDTQYF.

A few counts support this clone. The gene calls are TRBV6-5 and TRBJ2-3; D is undetermined. This CDR3 spans 14 amino acids. Trimming cost V 8 bases and J 2 bases, with 14 bases left between them. CDR1 is MNHEY, CDR2 SVGAGI, per germline. The CDR3 DNA reads TGTGCCAGCTCTCAAAATTGGAACACAGATACGCAGTATTTT. Its protein product is CASSQNWNTDTQYF.

The chain couples TRBV7-9 to TRBJ2-7, with 7 nucleotides matching TRBD2. Germline lookup yields CDR1 SEHNR and CDR2 FQNEAQ (reference sequence). The CDR3 has 14 amino acids. Trimming cost V 4 bases and J 0 bases; bases outside gene matches: 3. The CDR3 region is CASSSGTTSYEQYF. In DNA form, the CDR3 reads TGTGCCAGCAGCTCCGGGACTACCTCCTACGAGCAGTACTTC.

This clone was detected once. The V gene is TRBV10-3, the J gene TRBJ2-2; 10 bases are shared with TRBD1. The CDR3 extends over 13 amino acids. Germline CDR1 is ENHRY and CDR2 is SYGVKD. The V and J ends lost 10 bases and 4 bases, in that order; junction bases with no gene match: 3. CDR3 protein: CAKRQGATGELFF. The CDR3 DNA follows: TGTGCCAAACGACAGGGGGCCACCGGGGAGCTGTTTTTT.

This sequence joins TRBV7-9 and TRBJ2-1; TRBD1 might be the D (6 bases). Germline V gives CDR1 SEHNR, CDR2 FQNEAQ (reference sequence). This CDR3 is built from 14 residues. The V and J ends lost 3 bases and 10 bases respectively, with 16 bases between them. As DNA, the CDR3 is TGTGCCAGCAGCTTCCGGGACAACTCGGTCGAGCAGTTCTTC. Translated: CASSFRDNSVEQFF.

This chain links TRBV4-1 with TRBJ2-7; 9 bases match TRBD1. The CDR3 is 15 amino acids. CDR1 is MGHRA, CDR2 YSYEKL, per germline. V was pared by 0 bases and J by 2 bases, with 2 bases of the junction left unmatched. The CDR3 nucleotides read TGCGCCAGCAGCCAAGAGGACAGGGGAACCTACGAGCAGTACTTC. Protein: CASSQEDRGTYEQYF.

This chain uses TRBV5-6 with TRBJ1-3; no firm D call. The germline V gene encodes CDR1 SGHDT and CDR2 YYEEEE. The CDR3 contains 13 residues. V shed 0 bases and J shed 2 bases, with 3 bases lying between them. Here the CDR3 reads CASSLGAGNTIYF. The CDR3 nucleotides are TGTGCCAGCAGCTTGGGAGCTGGAAACACCATATATTTT.

The sample holds a few counts of this clone. In DNA, the CDR3 is TGTGCCAGTAACTCGCGGGGTTCGAGTTCACCCCTCCACTTT. Its protein product is CASNSRGSSSPLHF. The rearrangement joins TRBV19 to TRBJ1-6; no definite D call. This CDR3 spans 14 amino acids. The V gene lost 7 bases and the J gene lost 9 bases, with 16 bases spanning the gap. The V gene's germline CDR1 is LNHDA and CDR2 SQIVND (reference sequence).

This clone has more than one count but fewer than ten. The chain has TRBV28 and TRBJ2-7, with 8 bases lining up with TRBD2. CDR1 is MDHEN, CDR2 SYDVKM, per germline. V lost 5 bases to trimming and J lost 6 bases; unmatched junction nucleotides: 9. This CDR3 comprises 14 residues. CDR3 DNA: TGTGCCAGCAGTACGCCAAGCGGGAGTGGCGAGCAGTACTTC. Translated, it gives CASSTPSGSGEQYF.

This rearrangement joins TRBV6-5 to TRBJ2-6; D is unclear. Germline V gene lookup returns CDR1 MNHEY and CDR2 SVGAGI. The CDR3 spans 15 residues. V was trimmed by 5 bases and J by 0 bases, leaving 8 bases between them. The CDR3 loop reads CASSRTNSGANVLTF. CDR3 DNA sequence: TGTGCCAGCAGTCGTACCAACTCTGGGGCCAACGTCCTGACTTTC.

For the CDR3, the DNA is TGTGCCAGCAGCTCGCGACAAGGGAGGCCAGCCAAAAACATTCAGTACTTC. This encodes CASSSRQGRPAKNIQYF. The chain is built from TRBV13 and TRBJ2-4; weak D call: TRBD2 (6 bases). This CDR3 contains 17 residues. V was cut by 4 bases and J by 0 bases, with 16 bases left in between. The germline CDR1 and CDR2 sequences are PRHDT and FYEKMQ (reference sequence).

This sequence joins TRBV2 and TRBJ2-5; D is undetermined. Trimming cost V 2 bases and J 2 bases, with 6 bases left between them. From germline, CDR1 is SNHLY and CDR2 FYNNEI. The CDR3 is 13 amino acids. This CDR3 is CASSEPPQETQYF. Written as DNA, the CDR3 is TGTGCCAGCAGTGAACCCCCGCAAGAGACCCAGTACTTC.

The genes are TRBV7-2 and TRBJ1-4, with TRBD1 matching 8 bases. With V trimmed by 4 bases and J by 8 bases, 6 bases remained unmatched. CDR3 length: 14 amino acids. Germline V gene lookup returns CDR1 SGHTA and CDR2 FQGNSA. In nucleotides, the CDR3 is TGTGCCAGCAGCTACGGACAGGGAAGGGAAAAACTGTTTTTT. This gives the protein CASSYGQGREKLFF.

This rearrangement joins TRBV10-1 to TRBJ2-2; the D gene could be TRBD1 or TRBD2 (7 bases each). Germline assignment: CDR1 WNHNN and CDR2 SYGVQD (reference sequence). CDR3 length equals 17 residues. V dropped 2 bases and J dropped 2 bases, with 15 bases sitting between them. Here the CDR3 DNA reads TGCGCCAGCAGTGAGCCCAGGGGGGGAAGCAACACCGGGGAGCTGTTTTTT. It specifies CASSEPRGGSNTGELFF.

V usage is TRBV7-2 and J usage is TRBJ2-7, with D unresolved. The CDR3 totals 14 residues. Trimming cost V 5 bases and J 0 bases, with 11 bases left between them. CDR1 is SGHTA and CDR2 is FQGNSA in the germline V gene. The CDR3 sequence: CASSRWANSYEQYF. For the CDR3, the DNA is TGTGCCAGCAGCAGATGGGCCAACTCCTACGAGCAGTACTTC.

The chain links TRBV6-5 to TRBJ1-6; weak D call: TRBD1 (5 bases). Trimming removed 2 bases at V and 10 bases at J, with 15 bases between. The CDR3 spans 15 residues. Germline V gene lookup returns CDR1 MNHEY and CDR2 SVGAGI. Here the CDR3 reads CASSYVSGVGSPLHF. In DNA, the CDR3 is TGTGCCAGCAGTTACGTGTCGGGGGTCGGGTCACCCCTCCACTTT.